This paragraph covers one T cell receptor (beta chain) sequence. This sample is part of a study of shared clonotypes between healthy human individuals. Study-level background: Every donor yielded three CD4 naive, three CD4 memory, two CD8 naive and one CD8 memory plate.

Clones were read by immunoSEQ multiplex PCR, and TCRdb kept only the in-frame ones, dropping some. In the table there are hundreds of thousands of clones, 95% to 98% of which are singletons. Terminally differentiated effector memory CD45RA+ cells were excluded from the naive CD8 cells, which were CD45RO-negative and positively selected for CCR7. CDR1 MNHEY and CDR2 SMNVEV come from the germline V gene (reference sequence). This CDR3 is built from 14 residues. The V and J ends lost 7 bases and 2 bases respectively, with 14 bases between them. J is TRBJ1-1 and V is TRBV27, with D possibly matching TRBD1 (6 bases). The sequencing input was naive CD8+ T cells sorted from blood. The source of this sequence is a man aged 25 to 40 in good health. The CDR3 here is CASNTDRTNTEAFF. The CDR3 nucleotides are TGTGCCAGCAATACGGACAGAACTAACACTGAAGCTTTCTTT.